The next 32 T cell receptor beta chains were all read from a single sample in a study of blood T cell repertoires in COVID-19. Only in-frame clones appear in the TCRdb table, and some are missing; sequencing was by immunoSEQ multiplex PCR. Of about 180,000 clones listed, over 75% are singletons. The sample consisted of peripheral blood. Receptors originate from a man between 40 and 49 years old with active or convalescent COVID-19.

The V and J genes are TRBV15 and TRBJ1-5; D not certain. Germline values: CDR1 LNHNV, CDR2 YYDKDF (reference sequence). Trimming shortened V by 6 bases and J by 0 bases, and 3 bases separated the two germline ends. The CDR3 loop spans 12 amino acids. The CDR3 loop reads CATSYSNQPQHF. CDR3 sequence (DNA): TGTGCCACCAGTTATAGCAATCAGCCCCAGCATTTT.

The gene calls are TRBV30 and TRBJ1-2; D unresolved. The CDR3 consists of 13 residues. Trimming took off 4 bases at V and 8 bases at J, with 17 bases between the two ends. The germline V gene encodes CDR1 GTSNPN and CDR2 SVGIG (reference sequence). CDR3 nucleotides: TGTGCCTGGACCTCCTTTGAGGCCGGCGGCTACACCTTC. Protein product: CAWTSFEAGGYTF. The entire variable domain, with the rest obtained from reference TRBV30 and TRBJ1-2, is as follows: SQTIHQWPATLVQPVGSPLSLECTVEGTSNPNLYWYRQAAGRGLQLLFYSVGIGQISSEVPQNLSASRPQDRQFILSSKKLLLSDSGFYLCAWTSFEAGGYTFGSGTRLTVV.

This chain joins TRBV6-4 and TRBJ2-5; tentative D call: TRBD2 (6 bases). The CDR3 sequence is 13 residues long. Deletions cut 7 bases from V and 0 bases from J, with 9 bases between. Germline V CDR1 and CDR2: MRHNA, SNTAGT. CDR3 protein: CASNRDYQETQYF. The CDR3 nucleotides read TGTGCCAGCAACCGGGACTACCAAGAGACCCAGTACTTC.

J is TRBJ2-5 and V is TRBV6-5; D may be TRBD1 (6 bases). This CDR3 is built from 15 residues. CDR1 is MNHEY and CDR2 is SVGAGI in the germline V gene. Trimming shortened V by 4 bases and J by 5 bases, and 17 bases separated the two germline ends. The CDR3 DNA reads as TGTGCCAGCAGTTCCCCGGGACAAGGTTTGGAGACCCAGTACTTC. As protein: CASSSPGQGLETQYF.

The chain joins TRBV6-5 to TRBJ1-1; D gene unclear. Germline lookup yields CDR1 MNHEY and CDR2 SVGAGI. Trimming left V 6 bases short and J 5 bases short, with 16 bases between. The CDR3 contains 14 residues. CDR3 in DNA: TGTGCCAGCAGCTTGGTTGGAGGAGGAACTGAAGCTTTCTTT. Its translation is CASSLVGGGTEAFF.

The chain links TRBV2 to TRBJ1-3; D perhaps matches TRBD1 (5 bases). The CDR3 loop spans 15 amino acids. Germline assignment: CDR1 SNHLY and CDR2 FYNNEI. The V end was cut by 6 bases, the J end by 2 bases, with 14 bases between. The CDR3 reads CASRSDSPPGNTIYF. The CDR3 DNA is TGTGCCAGCAGAAGCGACAGTCCCCCTGGAAACACCATATATTTT.

This sequence joins TRBV27 and TRBJ1-1; D not certain. This CDR3 spans 13 amino acids. Germline V gene lookup returns CDR1 MNHEY and CDR2 SMNVEV (reference sequence). V shed 8 bases and J shed 4 bases, with 14 bases lying between them. The CDR3 DNA sequence: TGTGCCAGCGGCAGAGGGTCCGCCACTGAAGCTTTCTTT. Translation: CASGRGSATEAFF.

The chain combines TRBV21-1 with TRBJ1-1. TRBV21-1 is described as a pseudogene. The CDR3 has 15 amino acids. The CDR3 protein is CASSTPGRGGTEAFF. In nucleotides, the CDR3 is TGTGCCAGCAGCACACCTGGAAGGGGAGGCACTGAAGCTTTCTTT.

The CDR3 sequence is CASSLDPESSYEQYF. The CDR3 DNA is TGCGCCAGCAGCTTGGACCCAGAAAGCTCCTACGAGCAGTACTTC. The J gene is TRBJ2-7, the V gene TRBV5-1; D uncertain. The CDR3 has 15 residues. CDR1 and CDR2 (germline): SGHRS, YFSETQ. With 0 bases removed from V and 0 bases from J, the gap between germline ends came to 10 bases.

On this clone: The limits of the CDR3 on the DNA are not certain, so only TCRdb's listed CDR3 is given. The V and J genes are TRBV2 and TRBJ1-2; TRBD1 reflects the table's D call only, with no check against the DNA. Germline values: CDR1 SNHLY, CDR2 FYNNEI. The CDR3 totals 13 residues, both ends included. The CDR3 sequence: CASSFGTGTPTAF.

V and J are TRBV5-1 and TRBJ2-6; 8 bases line up with TRBD1. This CDR3 has 17 residues. The ends lost 2 bases at V and 2 bases at J; junction bases unmatched: 6. Germline V gives CDR1 SGHRS, CDR2 YFSETQ. Written as DNA, the CDR3 is TGCGCCAGCAGCTTAGGTCAGGGGGCGGCTGGGGCCAACGTCCTGACTTTC. Protein: CASSLGQGAAGANVLTF.

This clone showed up just once. The chain employs TRBV7-9 and TRBJ1-1; D gene uncertain. V dropped 0 bases and J dropped 0 bases, with 11 bases sitting between them. Germline V gene sequence: CDR1 SEHNR, CDR2 FQNEAQ (reference sequence). The CDR3 consists of 16 residues. The CDR3 loop reads CASSLAVSGMNTEAFF. CDR3 sequence (DNA): TGTGCCAGCAGCTTAGCTGTATCGGGAATGAACACTGAAGCTTTCTTT.

This chain links TRBV5-6 with TRBJ2-7, with TRBD1 matching 8 bases. The CDR3 is 16 residues long. Germline V gene lookup returns CDR1 SGHDT and CDR2 YYEEEE. V gave up 0 bases and J gave up 2 bases; unmatched junction bases: 7. The chain's CDR3 is CASSLDGQGAPYEQYF. CDR3 sequence (DNA): TGTGCCAGCAGCTTGGACGGTCAGGGGGCTCCCTACGAGCAGTACTTC.

V is TRBV30 and J is TRBJ2-7; maybe TRBD2 (6 bases). Germline CDR1 and CDR2: GTSNPN and SVGIG (reference sequence). V was cut by 2 bases and J by 2 bases, with 10 bases left in between. This CDR3 has 13 residues. DNA for the CDR3: TGTGCCTGGAGTCCGGGAGAGGCCTACGAGCAGTACTTC. It is translated as CAWSPGEAYEQYF.

The chain uses TRBV7-2 and TRBJ1-1; tentative D call: TRBD1 (6 bases). The CDR3 is 13 amino acids. Per the germline V gene, CDR1 is SGHTA and CDR2 is FQGNSA. V shed 2 bases and J shed 4 bases, with 8 bases lying between them. The CDR3 bases are TGTGCCAGCAGCTTACCAGGGGCCACTGAAGCTTTCTTT. It encodes CASSLPGATEAFF. The full variable domain, with the rest looked up from reference TRBV7-2 and TRBJ1-1, is GAGVSQSPSNKVTEKGKDVELRCDPISGHTALYWYRQSLGQGLEFLIYFQGNSAPDKSGLPSDRFSAERTGGSVSTLTIQRTQQEDSAVYLCASSLPGATEAFFGQGTRLTVV.

The chain couples TRBV4-1 to TRBJ1-1; 10 bases are shared with TRBD1. The CDR3 is 17 amino acids. Trimming removed 4 bases from V and 6 bases from J; junction bases left unmatched: 14. Germline V CDR1 and CDR2: MGHRA, YSYEKL. The CDR3 region has the DNA TGCGCCAGCAGCCCTTCCCGGGACAGGGGAGTTACGGCTGAAGCTTTCTTT. Translating it yields CASSPSRDRGVTAEAFF.

In its sample, this clone was seen once. The chain combines TRBV5-5 with TRBJ2-5; D call uncertain. Germline V gene lookup returns CDR1 SGHKS and CDR2 YYEKEE (reference sequence). This CDR3 region has 16 residues. The V and J ends lost 4 bases and 2 bases respectively, with 18 bases between them. The CDR3 nucleotides are TGTGCCAGCAGCCCCCTTGGGCAGAACGTTCAAGAGACCCAGTACTTC. It codes for CASSPLGQNVQETQYF.

The chain combines TRBV10-3 with TRBJ1-2; 9 positions agree with TRBD1. The CDR3 has 14 amino acids. Unmatched junction bases numbered 9, after V lost 6 bases and J lost 7 bases. The germline V gene has CDR1 ENHRY and CDR2 SYGVKD. The CDR3 coding sequence is TGTGCCATCAGCGACACGGACAGGGGAACTGGCTACACCTTC. It translates to CAISDTDRGTGYTF.

V is TRBV11-2 and J is TRBJ1-2, with D maybe TRBD1 (6 bases). Trimming pared 1 base from V and 8 bases from J, leaving 14 bases between. From germline, CDR1 is SGHAT and CDR2 FQNNGV. The CDR3 sequence is 14 residues long. The DNA of the CDR3 is TGTGCCAGCAGCTTAGTGGGGGGGCCCGGAGGCTACACCTTC. Translation gives CASSLVGGPGGYTF. The variable domain in full, completed from reference TRBV11-2 and TRBJ1-2, reads EAGVAQSPRYKIIEKRQSVAFWCNPISGHATLYWYQQILGQGPKLLIQFQNNGVVDDSQLPKDRFSAERLKGVDSTLKIQPAKLEDSAVYLCASSLVGGPGGYTFGSGTRLTVV.

The CDR3 loop is CASSQLIPGQGAYNSPLHF. CDR3 sequence (DNA): TGCGCCAGCAGTCAATTAATTCCGGGACAGGGGGCCTATAATTCACCCCTCCACTTT. The rearrangement uses TRBV23-1 and TRBJ1-6; 11 nucleotides match TRBD1. TRBV23-1 is noted as an ORF with a role that remains uncertain. The CDR3 has 19 amino acids. V lost 1 base to trimming and J lost 2 bases; unmatched junction nucleotides: 7.

This clone was seen a handful of times. The genes are TRBV5-1 and TRBJ1-2; D remains unclear. Trimming removed 0 bases from V and 4 bases from J, with 13 bases in between. Germline V gives CDR1 SGHRS, CDR2 YFSETQ. The CDR3 consists of 15 residues. CDR3 residues: CASSLETGGSYGYTF. The CDR3 DNA is TGCGCCAGCAGCTTGGAGACGGGTGGCTCCTATGGCTACACCTTC.

V and J are TRBV7-8 and TRBJ1-5, with 7 bases lining up with TRBD1. V was clipped by 1 base and J by 3 bases; unmatched bases: 3. The germline gives CDR1 SGHVS, CDR2 FQNEAQ. The CDR3 is made up of 15 amino acids. Here the CDR3 reads CASSLGQGFNQPQHF. The DNA of the CDR3 is TGTGCCAGCAGCTTAGGACAGGGATTCAATCAGCCCCAGCATTTT.

This clone occurred once. The V gene is TRBV4-2, the J gene TRBJ1-3; tentatively, D is TRBD1 (5 bases). Germline V gives CDR1 LGHNA, CDR2 YNFKEQ. V lost 0 bases and J lost 0, with 15 bases in between. CDR3 size: 18 residues. The DNA for the CDR3 is TGTGCCAGCAGCCAAGATGGTGGGGGGGGACTCTCTGGAAACACCATATATTTT. Translated, it gives CASSQDGGGGLSGNTIYF.

This clone was recorded once. The chain links TRBV3-1 (or the pseudogene TRBV3-2) to TRBJ1-3, with TRBD1 as a possible D gene (6 bases). The CDR3 runs to 15 residues. Germline loops: CDR1 LGHDT, CDR2 YNNKEL (reference sequence). The V gene lost 4 bases and the J gene lost 0 bases, with 10 bases spanning the gap. The CDR3 here is CASSPGQNSGNTIYF. CDR3 coding DNA: TGTGCCAGCAGCCCCGGACAGAACTCTGGAAACACCATATATTTT.

V usage is TRBV4-1 and J usage is TRBJ2-2; the D gene is possibly TRBD2 (5 bases). CDR3 length equals 14 residues. Germline CDR1 reads MGHRA; CDR2 reads YSYEKL. V was cut by 6 bases and J by 4 bases, with 12 bases left in between. CDR3 region: CASRRSEGTGELFF. For the CDR3, the DNA is TGCGCCAGCAGACGCTCAGAGGGCACCGGGGAGCTGTTTTTT.

This chain joins TRBV4-1 and TRBJ1-1, with no clear D. In germline, CDR1 is MGHRA, CDR2 YSYEKL. The CDR3 length is 17 residues. With 0 bases removed from V and 0 bases from J, the gap between germline ends came to 14 bases. The CDR3 here is CASSQDVRRDVNTEAFF. CDR3 in DNA: TGCGCCAGCAGCCAAGATGTACGCCGGGATGTGAACACTGAAGCTTTCTTT.

The CDR3 reads CASSLEGGVTEAFF. The CDR3 DNA reads as TGTGCCAGCAGCTTAGAAGGGGGCGTCACTGAAGCTTTCTTT. The chain joins TRBV7-2 to TRBJ1-1; 7 positions agree with TRBD1. This CDR3 is built from 14 residues. V lost 1 base, J lost 4 bases, and 3 bases stayed unmatched. Germline V gene data show CDR1 as SGHTA and CDR2 as FQGNSA. Looking up the rest from reference TRBV7-2 and TRBJ1-1 gives the full variable domain: GAGVSQSPSNKVTEKGKDVELRCDPISGHTALYWYRQSLGQGLEFLIYFQGNSAPDKSGLPSDRFSAERTGGSVSTLTIQRTQQEDSAVYLCASSLEGGVTEAFFGQGTRLTVV.

The CDR3 sequence is CASSQVELFNEQFF. DNA for the CDR3: TGCGCCAGCAGCCAAGTCGAACTCTTCAATGAGCAGTTCTTC. V usage is TRBV4-3 and J usage is TRBJ2-1; D remains ambiguous. V lost 1 base and J lost 6, with 10 bases in between. In germline, CDR1 is LGHNA, CDR2 YSLEER. The CDR3 loop spans 14 amino acids.

The chain recombines TRBV7-8 with TRBJ2-7; tentatively, D is TRBD1 (6 bases). The CDR3 has 16 residues. Trimming took off 4 bases at V and 0 bases at J, with 16 bases between the two ends. CDR1 and CDR2 from the germline V gene are SGHVS and FQNEAQ. The CDR3 region has the DNA TGTGCCAGCAGCTCACCCGACAGGAGATACTCCTACGAGCAGTACTTC. Encoded protein: CASSSPDRRYSYEQYF.

This chain links TRBV15 with TRBJ1-1; D perhaps matches TRBD1 (6 bases). The germline V and J ends were trimmed by 0 bases and 7 bases, with 18 bases remaining between them. The CDR3 sequence is 16 residues long. Germline V lookup: CDR1 LNHNV, CDR2 YYDKDF (reference sequence). The DNA for the CDR3 is TGTGCCACCAGCAGAGATGGGGGCAGCGGTTGGAATGAAGCTTTCTTT. This sequence encodes CATSRDGGSGWNEAFF.

The chain combines TRBV6-5 with TRBJ2-1; 7 positions agree with TRBD1. V shed 2 bases, J shed 11 bases, and the junction held 6 bases outside the gene matches. The germline V gene encodes CDR1 MNHEY and CDR2 SVGAGI. The CDR3 extends over 13 amino acids. CDR3 amino acids: CASSYNRQGKQFF. CDR3 nucleotide sequence: TGTGCCAGCAGTTACAACCGACAGGGTAAGCAGTTCTTC.

This clone was seen a single time. The rearrangement links TRBV4-1 to TRBJ1-2; TRBD1 aligns across 7 bases. The CDR3 covers 19 residues. The germline V gene has CDR1 MGHRA and CDR2 YSYEKL. V gave up 1 base and J gave up 6 bases; unmatched junction bases: 20. The CDR3 nucleotides read TGCGCCAGCAGCCAAGCAACTAAACTACAGACCACAGGGGATCATGGCTACACCTTC. It yields the protein CASSQATKLQTTGDHGYTF.